The entry that follows covers one T cell receptor (beta chain) sequence. Its matching antigen is unknown. MiXCR was run by TCRdb on the 5' RACE reads, yielding one entry per CDR3 protein. Counted here are about 340,000 distinct CDR3 sequences, 12% occurring once; the ten biggest clones make up about 3%. Germline assignment: CDR1 SGDLS and CDR2 YYNGEE. V lost 0 bases to trimming and J lost 4 bases, with 14 bases between them. This CDR3 region has 15 residues. This sample is part of a study of T cells after yellow fever vaccination. Study-wide results and caveats: Relatively few clonotypes were ones that appeared in both CD4 and CD8 compartments.

The chain couples TRBV9 to TRBJ2-7; maybe TRBD1 (6 bases). The starting material was CD4+ T cells sorted from PBMCs, obtained 15 days after the yellow fever booster vaccination. The source is a man in his late teens or twenties who received the YFV17D yellow fever vaccine. The CDR3 DNA follows: TGTGCCAGCAGCGTAGGATATGGGGGCTGGTACGAGCAGTACTTC. This codes for CASSVGYGGWYEQYF.